The clone carrying this T cell receptor (beta chain) occurred many times. This sample is part of a study of regulatory T cells in long-lasting Graves disease. Study-wide background: Antithyroid drug intake by newly diagnosed Graves' patients had lasted under 3 months.

To make TCR beta libraries, researchers used iRepertoire HTBI primers and Arm-PCR of CDR3 regions. TCRdb independently ran MiXCR on the multiplex PCR reads; one entry per CDR3 protein. Counted here are around 460,000 distinct CDR3 sequences, less than 15% occurring once; the ten biggest clones make up about 15%. This CDR3 spans 17 amino acids. Germline V gene data show CDR1 as SGHRS and CDR2 as YFSETQ. Trimming removed 4 bases from V and 0 bases from J; junction bases left unmatched: 11. Time point specified: newly diagnosed GD, antithyroid drugs for less than 3 months. Isolated PBMC RNA provided the starting material for the TCR library. These sequences were also reported in another study, on T cells in Graves' hyperthyroidism and ophthalmopathy. Per that paper: Recently diagnosed hyperthyroidism of less than 2 months' duration affected patients aged 18 to 65. In blood, most of the thyroid clonotypes expanded above 0.001 were also present.

The source is a woman aged 45-59 years with Graves disease. Here the sequenced sample was peripheral blood mononuclear cells (PBMCs), taken at new diagnosis, from a patient treated with antithyroid drugs. The J gene is TRBJ2-3, the V gene TRBV5-1; 7 nucleotides align to TRBD2. CDR3 bases: TGCGCCAGCAGCCGGGACCCCACTAGCGCTAGCACAGATACGCAGTATTTT. This codes for CASSRDPTSASTDTQYF.